This note documents a single T cell receptor beta chain sequence. Its target is not known. The data derive from a study of cytomegalovirus exposure and HLA in healthy donors. In the PCR, 60 Vbeta and 13 Jbeta primers were used. The assay was immunoSEQ multiplex PCR, and TCRdb's table has in-frame clones only and misses some. The repertoire has 120,000 or so clones, 80% of them found once; the top ten carry approximately 0.22%. Study-level points and caveats: It was taken for granted in presence/absence analyses that sequencing depth across donors was roughly uniform. The study designated about 160 TCR beta chains cytomegalovirus-associated.

The sample consisted of PBMCs. The clonotype originates from a man over 45 in good health and CMV-seronegative.

The CDR3 bases are TGTGCCAGCAGCTTAGAAGGCAGGGAAGGTGGCTACACCTTC. Amino acid sequence: CASSLEGREGGYTF. The chain joins TRBV7-9 to TRBJ1-2; maybe TRBD1 (5 bases). The germline gives CDR1 SEHNR, CDR2 FQNEAQ (reference sequence). The length of the CDR3 is 14 residues. V was clipped by 1 base and J by 7 bases, with 13 bases between them.